Included here is one T cell receptor beta chain sequence, with context. A clone one base away is much larger, so this may be a read error. This record comes from a study of Graves' ophthalmopathy and Graves' hyperthyroidism. Per the germline V gene, CDR1 is ENHRY and CDR2 is SYGVKD. The CDR3 extends over 11 amino acids. The V gene lost 11 bases and the J gene lost 0 bases, with 7 bases spanning the gap. The authors amplified TCR beta CDR3 regions, and they did so from RNA transcripts for repertoire sequencing. Second-round multiplex PCR came after first-round RT-PCR with HTBI primers. One entry per CDR3 protein results from TCRdb running MiXCR on the multiplex PCR reads. In the table there are about 740,000 distinct CDR3 sequences, 35% to 50% of which are singletons.

Source material: peripheral blood. The receptor's source is an adult man with Graves' ophthalmopathy. The chain employs TRBV10-3 and TRBJ1-1, with a tentative D call TRBD1 (5 bases). CDR3 sequence (DNA): TGTGCCCCGGGGCTGAACACTGAAGCTTTCTTT. It translates to CAPGLNTEAFF.